This T cell receptor beta chain was sequenced during a study of blood T cell repertoires in COVID-19 (dated by TCRdb to the early 2020s). In the study overall: Samples covering the acute and convalescent phases of COVID-19 were provided by collaborators in the United States, Italy and Spain. Where available, HLA class I and class II types were obtained from metadata supplied by the sample provider rather than from assay-based typing. The material from the prospective study consisted of cDNA or gDNA derived from T cells, B-cell-depleted T cells, or PBMCs. The dataset comprised deeply sampled blood TCRbeta repertoires from subjects exposed to, actively infected with, or recovered from COVID-19. The samples were drawn from the first 160 participants of the ongoing ImmuneRACE study and from 950 to 1,500 subjects provided by 6 global collaborators. A freely available public database, intended as a resource for researchers studying the immune response to SARS-CoV-2, is where the repertoires were released. A de-identified subject ID, COVID-19 status, age in years and sex were almost always included in the sample metadata. General study outcomes and caveats: How much clinical and demographic metadata was included differed by source and by participant, and the metadata was provided uncurated.

Turning to this clone: Its antigen has not been determined. Per-base qualities were not stored, and no clone one base away is much larger.

TCRbeta CDR3 regions were amplified from genomic DNA by means of the immunoSEQ Assay, a bias-controlled multiplex PCR. Per the original workflow: Nucleated cell counts per sample were estimated from amplification of reference gene primers within the assay. Sequence reads were collapsed and filtered to measure the absolute abundance of every unique TCRbeta CDR3 rearrangement. For each sample, productive Simpson clonality was calculated as the square root of Simpson's diversity index over productive rearrangements. TCRdb limited this immuneACCESS table to in-frame rearrangements with V and J called. A share of clones is missing; checked studies link under half to unresolved V genes, and the rest is unexplained. V, J and clone size reflect that table, while D and trimming were determined from the DNA. Here the sample has around 150,000 clones; around 80% occur a single time. The ten biggest clones cover roughly 6.8% of the sample.

The CDR3 spans 16 residues, from the cysteine through the phenylalanine. The sequence is cut down to CDR3 DNA, 48 bases in frame from base 1. CDR1 and CDR2 were assigned from the germline V gene (reference sequence) as LGHDT and YNNKEL. V loses 4 bases of germline sequence and J loses 3 bases, and the interval between the two ends is 13 bases. Collaborating institutions collected whole blood in K2EDTA tubes following their own protocols. Collaborator samples were shipped for TCRbeta analysis as frozen whole blood, isolated PBMCs, or DNA extracted from either sample type. The TCR originated in a woman aged 50 to 60 in a cohort sampled during active or convalescent COVID-19. Sequenced input: peripheral blood. The chain was built from TRBV3-1 (or the pseudogene TRBV3-2) and TRBJ2-6; there is no confident call for the D gene. The CDR3 reads CASSRPKYGGANVLTF. The sequence in DNA is TGTGCCAGCAGCCGTCCCAAGTACGGTGGGGCCAACGTCCTGACTTTC.